The rows below give T cell receptor beta chains drawn from one sample of a study of T cell repertoires in cytomegalovirus infection. Each CDR3 protein is one row after TCRdb ran MiXCR on the reads. Of 700,000 to 950,000 distinct CDR3 sequences listed, roughly 33% were seen once; the top ten hold roughly 12%. Their specific antigens are unknown. Sequences were derived from cultured CD8+ T cells from PBMCs, sampled from culture after CMV antigen stimulation. The receptor set was obtained from a human donor in good health (CMV status not recorded). Some clones in this sample may be carry-over from other donors' samples. The conserved cysteine and the conserved F or W are not part of the CDR3 here. The D gene is left open where the match is weak. Part of the rows lack a size; the others show once, few, many or a class for expanded clones.

>TRBJ1-1|13|TRBD1|few|TRBV7-9
ASSLALPRGPEAF
>TRBJ2-2|13|TRBD1|-|TRBV7-9
ASRPRDRGTGELF
>TRBJ1-2|13|TRBD1|few|TRBV19
ASTKKWTGESGYT
>TRBJ1-1|13|-|few|TRBV11-3
ASSLGGPSDTEAF
>TRBJ2-1|14|TRBD2|few|TRBV20-1
SASEPGEGSYNEQF
>TRBJ2-3|9|-|-|TRBV27
ASIGADTQY
>TRBJ2-7|12|-|-|TRBV12-3/TRBV12-4
ASSLGRAYYEQY
>TRBJ2-5|15|-|-|TRBV27
ASSPASGTLYQETQY
>TRBJ1-2|13|-|few|TRBV5-6
ASSPYRVGEYGYT
>TRBJ1-2|14|TRBD1|few|TRBV9
ASSEGTWEGASGYT
>TRBJ1-1|14|TRBD1|-|TRBV7-9
ASSPLGQGMNTEAF
>TRBJ2-4|15|TRBD1|few|TRBV28
ASSFHRGAIAKNIQY
>TRBJ2-4|14|TRBD2|few|TRBV12-3/TRBV12-4
ASSGLAGERGNIQY
>TRBJ2-1|12|TRBD2|-|TRBV27
ASSTGDYPLEQF
>TRBJ2-3|9|-|few|TRBV19
ATSVGREEY
>TRBJ1-6|11|-|-|TRBV7-9
ASSYRGAAPLH
>TRBJ1-3|16|-|few|TRBV7-2
ASSSRAGAARSGNTIY
>TRBJ2-5|12|-|few|TRBV20-1
SAIGIQAQETQY
>TRBJ2-2|13|TRBD2|many|TRBV12-3/TRBV12-4
ASSSWGGVTGELF
>TRBJ1-4|14|-|many|TRBV10-1
ASNLRQAYYLEKLF
>TRBJ1-2|11|-|few|TRBV25-1
ATTDGDFYGYT
>TRBJ2-7|14|-|-|TRBV27
ASSLSSTGTFYEQY
>TRBJ2-7|12|-|few|TRBV4-1
ASSQGTILYEQY
>TRBJ1-5|11|-|-|TRBV28
ASSLGAGRPQH
>TRBJ1-1|13|-|many|TRBV7-3
ASSLVPGKNTEAF
>TRBJ1-1|14|-|few|TRBV19
ASSGSEATGNTEAF
>TRBJ2-3|8|-|once|TRBV29-1
STGTDTQY
>TRBJ1-2|14|TRBD1|many|TRBV7-9
ASSPSPGQGADGYT
>TRBJ2-1|13|-|many|TRBV4-1
ASSQDLGSYNEQF
>TRBJ2-3|13|-|few|TRBV7-9
ASSSRSGSTDTQY
>TRBJ1-2|10|-|-|TRBV6-1
ASSEQGYGYT
>TRBJ2-4|15|-|-|TRBV11-2
VSSKLPGDLTKNIQY
>TRBJ1-5|15|-|-|TRBV7-9
ASSSGGVGEGNQPQH
>TRBJ1-6|14|-|few|TRBV6-1
ASSYKVSGAHSPLH
>TRBJ2-3|8|-|-|TRBV10-3
ALSTDTQY
>TRBJ1-1|9|-|-|TRBV9
ASSVVTEAF